This section outlines one T cell receptor (beta chain) sequence together with its context. Its specificity is not known. The data originate from a study of shared clonotypes between healthy human individuals. Study-level findings and limits: The rarefaction results pointed to incomplete sorted-subset sequencing despite large depth. The study found lower generation probabilities in non-shared clonotypes than in those shared by all four donors.

CD45RO-negative, CCR7-selected cells formed the naive CD8 fraction, which excluded terminally differentiated effector memory CD45RA+ cells. Recent acute infections and vaccinations were absent in the healthy HIV-negative adult donors. CDR1 SGHTA and CDR2 FQGTGA come from the germline V gene. V lost 2 bases to trimming and J lost 4 bases, with 12 bases between them. CDR3 size: 15 residues. The method was immunoSEQ multiplex PCR; TCRdb's version includes in-frame clones alone and lacks a portion of them. This repertoire shows about 800,000 clones, just over 95% found once; its top ten account for about 0.22%.

What was sequenced was naive CD8+ T cells sorted from blood. This receptor was obtained from a man aged 25 to 45 in good health. V is TRBV7-3 and J is TRBJ2-1; unclear D gene. Here the CDR3 DNA reads TGTGCCAGCAGCTTATTCCCCTCCTTATACAATGAGCAGTTCTTC. Amino acids: CASSLFPSLYNEQFF.